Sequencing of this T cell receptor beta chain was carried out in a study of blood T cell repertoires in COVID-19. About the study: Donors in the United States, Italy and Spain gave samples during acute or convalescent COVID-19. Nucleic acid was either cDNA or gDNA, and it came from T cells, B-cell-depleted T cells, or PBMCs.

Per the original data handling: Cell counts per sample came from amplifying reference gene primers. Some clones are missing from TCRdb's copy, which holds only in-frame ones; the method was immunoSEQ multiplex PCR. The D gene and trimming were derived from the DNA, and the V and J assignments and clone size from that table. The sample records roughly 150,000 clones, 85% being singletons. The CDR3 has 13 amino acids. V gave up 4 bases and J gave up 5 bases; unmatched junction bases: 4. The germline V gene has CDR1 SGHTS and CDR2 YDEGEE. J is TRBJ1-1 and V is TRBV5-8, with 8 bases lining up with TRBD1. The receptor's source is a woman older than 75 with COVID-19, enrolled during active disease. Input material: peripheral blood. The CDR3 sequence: CASSLDRGTEAFF. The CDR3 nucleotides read TGTGCCAGCAGCCTCGACAGGGGAACTGAAGCTTTCTTT.